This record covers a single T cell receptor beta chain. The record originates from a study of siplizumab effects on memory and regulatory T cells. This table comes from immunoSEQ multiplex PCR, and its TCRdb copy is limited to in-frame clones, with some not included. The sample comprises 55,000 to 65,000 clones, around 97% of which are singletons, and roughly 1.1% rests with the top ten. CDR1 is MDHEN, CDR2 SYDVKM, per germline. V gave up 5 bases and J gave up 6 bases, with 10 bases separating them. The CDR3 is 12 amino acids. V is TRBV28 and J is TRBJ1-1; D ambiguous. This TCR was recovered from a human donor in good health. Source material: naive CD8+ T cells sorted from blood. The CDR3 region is CASSPWGSEAFF. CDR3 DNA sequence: TGTGCCAGCAGTCCGTGGGGTTCTGAAGCTTTCTTT.